The subject of this entry is one TCR beta chain. This clonotype was detected ten times or more. The clone's antigen remains unknown. Within one base of it there is no much larger clone, and no base qualities were kept. V gives up 3 bases and J gives up 0 bases, and the segment between their germline ends measures 15 bases. From its cysteine to its phenylalanine, the CDR3 spans 17 amino acids. The only DNA kept is the CDR3, 51 bases in frame from the first base. CDR1 and CDR2, per the germline V gene, are SGHVS and FQNEAQ. TCRdb shows the sequencer as Illumina HiSeq 1500. TCRdb reprocessed the public reads (quality trimming at Q25 with fastp, clone calling with MiXCR) and kept in-frame beta chains. Rows are combined by CDR3 protein, so each entry shows the most common genes and DNA. The sample table contains about 180,000 distinct CDR3 sequences; only one count was recorded for 13% to 15% of them. 25% to 30% of the sample goes to the ten largest clones.

This sample stems from a study of T cell repertoires in cytomegalovirus infection (dated by TCRdb to about 2019). For the study in its entirety: Donor HLA type was relevant to the analysis, as public TCR beta signatures indicated carriage of CMV infection together with the matching HLA type.

Overall study results and their limits: In the ex vivo response, HLA-C-restricted CMV-specific TCR beta clonotypes were dominant, and in two of eight donors the single most frequent clonotype came from this HLA-C-restricted group. In both this cohort and an independent roughly 350-donor cohort, the cumulative frequency of public TCR beta family members distinguished carriers of CMV infection plus the relevant HLA type.

The chain links TRBV7-8 with TRBJ2-1, with a weak D call of TRBD2 (6 bases match). The receptor's source is a human donor in good health (CMV status not recorded). Some clones in this sample may be carry-over from other donors' samples. The specimen was PBMCs. The CDR3 region reads CASSFLAAGSSYNEQFF. In nucleotide form, the sequence is TGTGCCAGCAGCTTTCTCGCGGCCGGGAGCTCCTACAATGAGCAGTTCTTC. Extended through the reference TRBV7-8 and TRBJ2-1 proteins, this CDR3 yields the full variable domain: GAGVSQSPRYKVAKRGQDVALRCDPISGHVSLFWYQQALGQGPEFLTYFQNEAQLDKSGLPSDRFFAERPEGSVSTLKIQRTQQEDSAVYLCASSFLAAGSSYNEQFFGPGTRLTVL.